The source of this TCR beta chain is a study of cytomegalovirus exposure and HLA in healthy donors. In the PCR, 60 Vbeta and 13 Jbeta primers were used. Sequenced by immunoSEQ multiplex PCR; TCRdb stores in-frame clones only, minus some. The sample gives over 150,000 clones, about 80% of which show up once; more than 5.5% is in the top ten. Study outcomes and limitations: Using a false discovery rate of 0.05, a later analysis showed that approximately 18,000 TCR beta sequences were associated with HLA alleles.

J gave up 4 bases and V 5 bases, and 15 bases lay outside the gene matches. Germline values: CDR1 SEHNR, CDR2 FQNEAQ (reference sequence). The CDR3 runs 17 residues. This clone has just a few counts. Its antigen is unknown. Though nominally healthy at sampling, donors likely had unrecorded immune exposures. The rearrangement links TRBV7-9 to TRBJ1-2; TRBD1 aligns across 8 bases. The source is a man aged 25-40 years in good health and CMV-seropositive. Sequencing was performed on PBMCs. The CDR3 reads CASSPSRGQGAGYGYTF. The CDR3 nucleotides are TGTGCCAGCAGCCCGAGTAGAGGGCAGGGGGCTGGCTATGGCTACACCTTC.